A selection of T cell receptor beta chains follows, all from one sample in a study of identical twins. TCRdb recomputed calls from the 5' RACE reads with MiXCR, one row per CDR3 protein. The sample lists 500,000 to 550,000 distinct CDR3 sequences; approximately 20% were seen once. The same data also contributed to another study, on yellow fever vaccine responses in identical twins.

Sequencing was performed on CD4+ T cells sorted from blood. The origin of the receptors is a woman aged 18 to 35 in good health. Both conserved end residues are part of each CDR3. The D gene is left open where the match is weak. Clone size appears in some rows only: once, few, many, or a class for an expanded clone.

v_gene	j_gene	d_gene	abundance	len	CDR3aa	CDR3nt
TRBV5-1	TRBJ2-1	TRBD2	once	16	CASSFPAGGTPNEQFF	TGCGCCAGCAGCTTTCCAGCGGGAGGGACCCCTAATGAGCAGTTCTTC
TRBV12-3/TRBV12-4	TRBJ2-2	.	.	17	CASSFARPRQSTGELFF	TGTGCCAGCAGTTTTGCCCGACCCCGCCAGAGCACCGGGGAGCTGTTTTTT
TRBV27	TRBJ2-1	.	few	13	CASSLATINEQFF	TGTGCCAGCAGTTTAGCGACTATCAATGAGCAGTTCTTC
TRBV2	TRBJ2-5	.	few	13	CASNRDPGETQYF	TGTGCCAGCAACCGGGACCCTGGGGAGACCCAGTACTTC
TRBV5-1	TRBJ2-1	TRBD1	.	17	CASSYNLGQGPYNEQFF	TGCGCCAGCAGCTACAACTTGGGACAGGGTCCCTACAATGAGCAGTTCTTC
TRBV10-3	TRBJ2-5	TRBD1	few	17	CAISDLARQGAGETQYF	TGTGCCATCAGTGACCTTGCTCGACAGGGGGCCGGAGAGACCCAGTACTTC
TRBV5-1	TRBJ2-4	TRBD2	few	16	CASSLELGRGDNIQYF	TGCGCCAGCAGCTTGGAATTGGGGCGGGGGGACAACATTCAGTACTTC
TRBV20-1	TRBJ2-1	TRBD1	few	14	CSARVRQGSNEQFF	TGCAGTGCTCGAGTCCGACAGGGTTCGAATGAGCAGTTCTTC
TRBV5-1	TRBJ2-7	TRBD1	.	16	CASSSLAPGGPYEQYF	TGCGCCAGCAGCTCTCTTGCCCCAGGGGGCCCCTACGAGCAGTACTTC
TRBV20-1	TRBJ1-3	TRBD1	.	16	CSARGGTGGAYDTIYF	TGCAGTGCTAGAGGGGGGACAGGGGGCGCGTACGACACCATATATTTT
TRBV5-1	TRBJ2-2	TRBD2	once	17	CASSLGLAGENTGELFF	TGCGCCAGCAGCCTGGGACTAGCGGGGGAGAACACCGGGGAGCTGTTTTTT
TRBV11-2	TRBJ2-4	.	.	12	CASSLSHPIQYF	TGTGCCAGCAGCTTATCCCACCCCATTCAGTACTTC
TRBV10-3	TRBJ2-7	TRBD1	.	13	CATNRGASYEQYF	TGTGCCACCAACAGGGGGGCCTCCTACGAGCAGTACTTC
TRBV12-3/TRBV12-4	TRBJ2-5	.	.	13	CASSLGPHGTQYF	TGTGCCAGCAGTTTAGGGCCCCACGGGACCCAGTACTTC
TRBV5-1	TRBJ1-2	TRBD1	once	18	CASSSDTGGAFLVYGYTF	TGCGCCAGCAGCTCGGACACAGGGGGCGCATTTTTAGTCTATGGCTACACCTTC
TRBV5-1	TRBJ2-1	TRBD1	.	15	CASSQTGTGNNEQFF	TGCGCCAGCAGCCAAACCGGGACAGGGAACAATGAGCAGTTCTTC
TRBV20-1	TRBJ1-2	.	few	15	CSARGEGPGASGYTF	TGCAGTGCTAGAGGCGAGGGACCCGGGGCTAGTGGCTACACCTTC
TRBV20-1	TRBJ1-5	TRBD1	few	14	CSANPGQGRQPQHF	TGCAGTGCTAACCCGGGACAGGGGCGGCAGCCCCAGCATTTT
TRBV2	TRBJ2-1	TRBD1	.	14	CASPRGQEIDEQFF	TGTGCCAGCCCCAGGGGGCAGGAGATAGATGAGCAGTTCTTC
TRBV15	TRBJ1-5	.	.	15	CATSRPPGNNQPQHF	TGTGCCACCAGCAGACCTCCGGGGAACAATCAGCCCCAGCATTTT
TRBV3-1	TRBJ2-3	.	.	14	CASSQDQLTDTQYF	TGTGCCAGCAGCCAAGATCAGTTGACAGATACGCAGTATTTT
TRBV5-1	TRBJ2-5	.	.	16	CASSLGSRTSQETQYF	TGCGCCAGCAGCTTGGGGTCCCGGACATCCCAAGAGACCCAGTACTTC
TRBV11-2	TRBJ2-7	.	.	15	CASSITDGASYEQYF	TGTGCCAGCAGCATCACGGACGGGGCCTCCTACGAGCAGTACTTC